This T cell receptor (beta chain) derives from a study of immune cell composition in non-small cell lung cancer. The protocol was immunoSEQ multiplex PCR, while the TCRdb copy is restricted to in-frame clones and leaves out a portion. The sample includes about 14,000 clones, 81% of them seen just once. This clone was observed a handful of times. Its matching antigen is unknown. Findings of the study overall: Clones >0.5% enriched in tumour were rarer in adenocarcinoma (roughly 33%) than squamous (about 80%).

Sample: lung tumor tissue. This clonotype was obtained from a human donor with non-small cell lung cancer.

DNA of the CDR3: TGTGCCAGCAAACTAGCCTACGAGCAGTACTTC. Protein product: CASKLAYEQYF. The chain couples TRBV6-1 to TRBJ2-7; possibly TRBD2 for D (5 bases). The V and J ends lost 7 bases and 2 bases respectively, with 6 bases between them. Germline-derived CDR1 and CDR2 are MNHNS and SASEGT. There are 11 residues in the CDR3.